The clone carrying this T cell receptor (beta chain) was seen only a few times. The CDR3 is 13 residues long. In germline, CDR1 is SGHNT, CDR2 YENEEA. Unmatched junction bases numbered 4, after V lost 4 bases and J lost 6 bases. Authors' analysis steps: Amplification of reference gene primers was used by the study to estimate nucleated cell counts. The data were produced by immunoSEQ multiplex PCR, yet TCRdb's version contains in-frame clones alone and is incomplete. V and J calls and clone size are copied from that table; D and trimming were computed from the DNA. The repertoire consists of tens of thousands of clones, with 80% to 85% occurring once and the leading ten covering approximately 14%. The source of the sample is a study of blood T cell repertoires in COVID-19. Turning to the study itself: The cDNA or gDNA used as material had been derived from T cells, B-cell-depleted T cells, or PBMCs.

This receptor was obtained from a human donor with acute or convalescent COVID-19. The donor label of this sample is uncertain. The V gene is TRBV11-3, the J gene TRBJ1-1, with TRBD1 matching 8 bases. Sequenced input: peripheral blood. Written as DNA, the CDR3 is TGTGCCAGCAGCTCTTTGGACAGGGCTGAAGCTTTCTTT. Translating gives CASSSLDRAEAFF.